This T cell receptor (beta chain) is from a study of T cell changes during pregnancy in multiple sclerosis. Some clones are missing from TCRdb's copy, which holds only in-frame ones; the method was immunoSEQ multiplex PCR. This table has 35,000 to 40,000 clones, 91% appearing once. There are 15 residues in the CDR3. Germline CDR1 LGHNA, CDR2 YNFKEQ. The ends lost 4 bases at V and 4 bases at J; junction bases unmatched: 2. This chain connects TRBV4-2 to TRBJ2-2; 11 nucleotides agree with TRBD1. The TCR originated in a female donor with multiple sclerosis, enrolled in a pregnancy study. This sample comprised CD8+ T cells from peripheral blood mononuclear cells, obtained in the second trimester of pregnancy. The CDR3 is CASSPGQGATGELFF. Here the CDR3 DNA reads TGTGCCAGCAGCCCTGGACAGGGGGCCACCGGGGAGCTGTTTTTT.